This T cell receptor (beta chain) was sequenced for a study of blood T cell repertoires in COVID-19 (dated by TCRdb to 2018 to 2021). Regarding the complete study: The collaborator samples originated in the United States, Italy and Spain and spanned the acute and convalescent phases of COVID-19. The repertoires were released in a freely available public database intended as a resource for research on the immune response to SARS-CoV-2. HLA class I and class II types, where available, came from metadata supplied by the sample provider rather than from assay-based typing. A de-identified subject ID, COVID-19 status, age in years and sex were almost always included in the sample metadata. Subjects who had been exposed to COVID-19, were actively infected with it, or had recovered from it provided the deeply sampled blood TCRbeta repertoires that made up the dataset. The material from the prospective study consisted of cDNA or gDNA derived from T cells, B-cell-depleted T cells, or PBMCs. Samples were obtained from the ongoing ImmuneRACE study (first 160 participants) and from 1,254 subjects provided by 6 global collaborators. The research as a whole found: Clinical and demographic metadata were provided uncurated, with the amount varying by source and participant.

On this clone: No antigen is known for it. Per-nucleotide qualities are absent, and no much larger clonotype sits a single base away.

The CDR3 spans 13 residues, from the cysteine through the phenylalanine. Only the CDR3 part of the read is kept: 39 bases, read in frame from the first base. CDR1 and CDR2 (KGHSH, LQKENI) derive from the germline V gene. V is clipped by 0 bases and J by 7 bases, and the sequence between their germline boundaries is 7 bases long. In the prospective study, participants were about 18 to 95 years old, resided in about two dozen geographic areas of the United States, and were enrolled through a virtual design. In the prospective study, participants were assigned to cohorts based on the clinical history participants reported in a screening survey and a study questionnaire. In the prospective study, whole blood, serum and a nasopharyngeal or oropharyngeal swab were collected from each participant by mobile phlebotomists. Participants in the prospective study had the option to provide additional blood draws and questionnaires over a roughly two-month period. Blood samples from the prospective study were shipped frozen or at room temperature prior to DNA extraction.

TCRbeta CDR3 regions were amplified from genomic DNA using the immunoSEQ Assay, a bias-controlled multiplex PCR. The authors' analysis ran thus. Nucleated cell counts per sample were estimated from amplification of reference gene primers within the assay. To quantify the absolute abundance of each unique TCRbeta CDR3 rearrangement, sequence reads were collapsed and filtered. Productive Simpson clonality was computed per sample as the square root of Simpson's diversity index over productive rearrangements. Not all clones reach the TCRdb copy of this immuneACCESS table, which keeps in-frame sequences only. Checked studies attribute under half of the gap to unresolved V genes and leave the rest unexplained. Clonal size and the V and J genes are those of that table, whereas D and trimming came from the DNA. Counted in this sample were 250,000 to 300,000 clones; approximately 90% of them appeared once. The top ten clonotypes cover approximately 2.4% of the sample.

Rearrangement joined TRBV18 to TRBJ2-1; the D gene is perhaps TRBD1, from 6 matching bases. The sequencing sample was made of PBMCs or T cells enriched from blood (not recorded which). This TCR was sampled from a woman between 40 and 50 years old with acute COVID-19. The CDR3 amino acid sequence is: CASSPPDRNEQFF. The nucleotide sequence is TGTGCCAGCTCACCACCGGACAGAAATGAGCAGTTCTTC.